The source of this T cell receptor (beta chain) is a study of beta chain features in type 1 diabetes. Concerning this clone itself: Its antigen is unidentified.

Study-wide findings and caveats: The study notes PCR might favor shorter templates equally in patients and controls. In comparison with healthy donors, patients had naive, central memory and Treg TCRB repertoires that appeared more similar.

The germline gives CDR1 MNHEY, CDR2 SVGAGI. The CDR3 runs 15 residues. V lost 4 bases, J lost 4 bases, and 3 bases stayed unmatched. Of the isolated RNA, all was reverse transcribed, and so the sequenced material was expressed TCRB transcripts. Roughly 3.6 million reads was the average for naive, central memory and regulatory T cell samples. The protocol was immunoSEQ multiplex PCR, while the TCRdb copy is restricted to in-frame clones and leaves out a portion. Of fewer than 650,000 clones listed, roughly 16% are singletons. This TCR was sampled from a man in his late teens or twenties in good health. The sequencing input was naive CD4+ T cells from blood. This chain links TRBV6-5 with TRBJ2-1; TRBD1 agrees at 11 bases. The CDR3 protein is CASSFGQGAYNEQFF. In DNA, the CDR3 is TGTGCCAGCAGTTTCGGACAGGGGGCATACAATGAGCAGTTCTTC.